This T cell receptor (beta chain) originates from a study of cytomegalovirus exposure and HLA in healthy donors. Findings and limits, study-wide: In a later analysis, TCR beta V- and J-gene trimming was associated with a missense DCLRE1C variant.

In the case of this clone: Its antigen remains unknown.

This PCR relied on a set of 60 Vbeta primers and 13 Jbeta primers. The data were produced by immunoSEQ multiplex PCR, yet TCRdb's version contains in-frame clones alone and is incomplete. In the table there are 200,000 to 250,000 clones, about 79% of which are singletons. Germline CDR1 and CDR2: MNHNY and SVGAGI (reference sequence). The CDR3 consists of 16 residues. The trim removed 5 bases at V and 3 bases at J, leaving 8 bases unmatched. The TCR originated in a man between 18 and 29 years old in good health and CMV-seronegative. This rearrangement joins TRBV6-6 to TRBJ2-2; 8 bases line up with TRBD2. The sequencing sample was made of PBMCs. CDR3: CASSQGSGGDTGELFF. The CDR3 DNA reads as TGTGCCAGCAGTCAAGGGTCGGGGGGGGACACCGGGGAGCTGTTTTTT.